These 20 T cell receptor beta chains were sequenced from one sample in a study of OX40 agonist ivuxolimab in advanced cancers. Libraries were built with the immunoSEQ multiplex PCR assay. TCRdb provides this immuneACCESS table in a form limited to in-frame rearrangements. Some clones are lacking; in checked studies, under half of them reflect an unresolved V gene, and why the rest are absent is not known. Within this sample are tens of thousands of clones, with around 81% of them counted one time only. The ten largest clonotypes hold around 20% of the sample. Sequencing used CD4+ or CD8+ T cells sorted from blood, obtained in a trial of the OX40 agonist ivuxolimab. Receptors were obtained from an adult with an advanced solid tumor such as melanoma, head and neck, liver or kidney cancer.

The chain joins TRBV10-1 to TRBJ2-2; D is perhaps TRBD2 (5 bases). Trimming pared 2 bases from V and 5 bases from J, leaving 12 bases between. The CDR3 consists of 15 residues. Germline values: CDR1 WNHNN, CDR2 SYGVQD (reference sequence). This CDR3 reads CASSERREGTGELFF. CDR3 nucleotide sequence: TGCGCCAGCAGTGAGAGGCGAGAGGGAACCGGGGAGCTGTTTTTT.

The genes are TRBV9 and TRBJ2-7; the D call may be TRBD1 or TRBD2 (6 bases each). V lost 0 bases and J 2 bases, leaving 12 bases between the germline ends. Germline V gene sequence: CDR1 SGDLS, CDR2 YYNGEE. This CDR3 region has 15 residues. The CDR3 sequence is CASSVDWGAAYEQYF. As DNA, the CDR3 is TGTGCCAGCAGCGTAGATTGGGGGGCGGCCTACGAGCAGTACTTC.

V usage is TRBV9 and J usage is TRBJ2-3; possibly TRBD2 for D (5 bases). The CDR3 loop spans 15 amino acids. The germline V and J ends were trimmed by 4 bases and 2 bases, with 14 bases remaining between them. Germline loops: CDR1 SGDLS, CDR2 YYNGEE. The CDR3 DNA follows: TGTGCCAGCAGCTTAAATCCGAGGGCCACAGATACGCAGTATTTT. Its protein is CASSLNPRATDTQYF.

This chain connects TRBV4-2 to TRBJ2-7, with unresolved D. CDR3 length: 12 amino acids. Trimming removed 0 bases from V and 3 bases from J, with 3 bases in between. Germline CDR1 reads LGHNA; CDR2 reads YNFKEQ. The CDR3 protein is CASSQEGYEQYF. The CDR3 DNA reads as TGTGCCAGCAGCCAAGAAGGCTACGAGCAGTACTTC.

The J gene is TRBJ2-1, the V gene TRBV6-5; 8 nucleotides align to TRBD2. The CDR3 sequence is 13 residues long. The V gene's germline CDR1 is MNHEY and CDR2 SVGAGI. V lost 4 bases, J lost 8 bases, and 4 bases stayed unmatched. CDR3 protein: CASSSGRADEQFF. DNA for the CDR3: TGTGCCAGCAGTTCCGGGAGGGCCGATGAGCAGTTCTTC.

In its sample, this clone ranks as medium-sized. The chain recombines TRBV4-2 with TRBJ2-5, with 11 bases lining up with TRBD2. The CDR3 covers 17 residues. The trim removed 3 bases at V and 8 bases at J, leaving 14 bases unmatched. From germline, CDR1 is LGHNA and CDR2 YNFKEQ. The CDR3 nucleotides read TGTGCCAGCAGCCACCTTCCGGGACTAGCGGTCCACAACACCCAGTACTTC. As protein: CASSHLPGLAVHNTQYF.

The genes are TRBV19 and TRBJ1-1; D might be TRBD1 (6 bases). The V gene's germline CDR1 is LNHDA and CDR2 SQIVND (reference sequence). This CDR3 contains 13 residues. V lost 7 bases to trimming and J lost 4 bases, with 13 bases between them. CDR3 loop: CASTSGVRTEAFF. The DNA of the CDR3 is TGTGCCAGTACATCAGGGGTTCGCACTGAAGCTTTCTTT.

The genes are TRBV28 and TRBJ2-1; 11 positions agree with TRBD2. The length of the CDR3 is 12 residues. The V and J ends lost 3 bases and 13 bases, in that order; junction bases with no gene match: 2. The germline V gene has CDR1 MDHEN and CDR2 SYDVKM. As DNA, the CDR3 is TGTGCCAGCAGTTTGACTAGCGGGGATCAGTTCTTC. Encoded protein: CASSLTSGDQFF.

The rearrangement joins TRBV5-1 to TRBJ2-7; D not resolved. Germline CDR1 SGHRS, CDR2 YFSETQ. The CDR3 contains 12 residues. With 5 bases removed from V and 6 bases from J, the gap between germline ends came to 12 bases. The CDR3 here is CASSASSAEQYF. The CDR3 region has the DNA TGCGCCAGCAGTGCCTCCTCTGCCGAGCAGTACTTC.

The chain uses TRBV5-5 and TRBJ2-1; no firm D call. Trimming left V 1 base short and J 0 bases short, with 8 bases between. CDR1 SGHKS and CDR2 YYEKEE come from the germline V gene (reference sequence). This CDR3 has 15 amino acids. The CDR3 here is CASSLYVSSYNEQFF. The CDR3 DNA follows: TGTGCCAGCAGCTTGTACGTCAGCTCCTACAATGAGCAGTTCTTC. Filled out from reference TRBV5-5 and TRBJ2-1, the complete variable domain reads DAGVTQSPTHLIKTRGQQVTLRCSPISGHKSVSWYQQVLGQGPQFIFQYYEKEERGRGNFPDRFSARQFPNYSSELNVNALLLGDSALYLCASSLYVSSYNEQFFGPGTRLTVL.

J is TRBJ2-1 and V is TRBV28; 13 nucleotides agree with TRBD2. The germline V gene encodes CDR1 MDHEN and CDR2 SYDVKM. The CDR3 covers 15 residues. The V and J ends lost 7 bases and 9 bases, in that order; junction bases with no gene match: 9. As DNA, the CDR3 is TGTGCCAGCACCCTCCTACTAGCGGGAGGGGTTGAGCAGTTCTTC. Its protein product is CASTLLLAGGVEQFF.

The chain has TRBV18 and TRBJ2-5; D unclear. The CDR3 is made up of 14 amino acids. Germline loops: CDR1 KGHSH, CDR2 LQKENI. Trimming removed 2 bases at V and 5 bases at J, with 12 bases between. In DNA, the CDR3 is TGTGCCAGCTCACCAGAGTCCTTGGAGGAGACCCAGTACTTC. Translation gives CASSPESLEETQYF.

The J gene is TRBJ2-7, the V gene TRBV4-1; D is uncertain. This CDR3 region has 12 residues. The V end lost 4 bases, the J end lost 3 bases, and 7 bases lay between the germline ends. CDR1 is MGHRA, CDR2 YSYEKL, per germline. Written as DNA, the CDR3 is TGCGCCAGCAGCCCTAACAGCTACGAGCAGTACTTC. Amino acid sequence: CASSPNSYEQYF.

In the case of this clone: Other DNA sequences in this specimen translate into the identical CDR3. This rearrangement joins TRBV6-5 to TRBJ2-2; 8 bases are shared with TRBD1. CDR3 size: 13 residues. The germline CDR1 and CDR2 sequences are MNHEY and SVGAGI. V lost 6 bases and J lost 8; bases outside the gene matches: 5. In DNA form, the CDR3 reads TGTGCCAGCAGCCCAGGGGGCGCAGGGGAGCTGTTTTTT. Residues: CASSPGGAGELFF.

This clone has only one observation. The genes are TRBV27 and TRBJ1-1, with 8 bases aligning to TRBD1. There are 15 residues in the CDR3. The germline CDR1 and CDR2 sequences are MNHEY and SMNVEV (reference sequence). Trimming cost V 2 bases and J 3 bases; bases outside gene matches: 5. For the CDR3, the DNA is TGTGCCAGCAGTTTAGAACAGGGGGGCTACACTGAAGCTTTCTTT. Translating gives CASSLEQGGYTEAFF.

The rearrangement uses TRBV9 and TRBJ2-5; 9 positions agree with TRBD1. Trimming took 5 bases from V and 5 from J; bases not matched to a gene: 7. Germline assignment: CDR1 SGDLS and CDR2 YYNGEE. The CDR3 sequence is 14 residues long. CDR3 in amino acids: CASSGYRGHETQYF. The CDR3 bases are TGTGCCAGCAGTGGTTACAGGGGGCACGAGACCCAGTACTTC.

This chain links TRBV5-4 with TRBJ2-1; 11 nucleotides line up with TRBD2. The V and J ends lost 4 bases and 5 bases, in that order; junction bases with no gene match: 5. CDR3 length equals 15 residues. The germline CDR1 and CDR2 sequences are SGHNT and YYREEE (reference sequence). CDR3 protein: CASSAGLAADNEQFF. In DNA, the CDR3 is TGTGCCAGCAGCGCGGGACTAGCGGCAGACAATGAGCAGTTCTTC.

V usage is TRBV9 and J usage is TRBJ2-5; D not certain. From germline, CDR1 is SGDLS and CDR2 YYNGEE. V dropped 3 bases and J dropped 3 bases, with 9 bases sitting between them. This CDR3 contains 13 residues. CDR3 protein: CASSALVEETQYF. The CDR3 coding sequence is TGTGCCAGCAGCGCTCTTGTGGAAGAGACCCAGTACTTC. Complete variable domain (other parts from reference TRBV9 and TRBJ2-5): DSGVTQTPKHLITATGQRVTLRCSPRSGDLSVYWYQQSLDQGLQFLIQYYNGEERAKGNILERFSAQQFPDLHSELNLSSLELGDSALYFCASSALVEETQYFGPGTRLLVL.

The V and J genes are TRBV7-9 and TRBJ1-6; possibly TRBD1 for D (5 bases). This CDR3 is built from 16 residues. Trimming pared 0 bases from V and 5 bases from J, leaving 11 bases between. Germline CDR1 reads SEHNR; CDR2 reads FQNEAQ (reference sequence). The CDR3 nucleotides read TGTGCCAGCAGCTTAGCACCGGCAGGGCATAATTCACCCCTCCACTTT. This gives the protein CASSLAPAGHNSPLHF. Together with reference TRBV7-9 and TRBJ1-6, the CDR3 gives the full variable domain: DTGVSQNPRHKITKRGQNVTFRCDPISEHNRLYWYRQTLGQGPEFLTYFQNEAQLEKSRLLSDRFSAERPKGSFSTLEIQRTEQGDSAMYLCASSLAPAGHNSPLHFGNGTRLTVT.

The rearrangement joins TRBV6-5 to TRBJ2-7; 7 nucleotides agree with TRBD2. The germline V gene has CDR1 MNHEY and CDR2 SVGAGI. V gave up 4 bases and J gave up 6 bases; unmatched junction bases: 12. The CDR3 contains 15 residues. The CDR3 reads CASSSLAREYGEQYF. DNA of the CDR3: TGTGCCAGCAGTTCCCTTGCGCGGGAGTACGGCGAGCAGTACTTC.